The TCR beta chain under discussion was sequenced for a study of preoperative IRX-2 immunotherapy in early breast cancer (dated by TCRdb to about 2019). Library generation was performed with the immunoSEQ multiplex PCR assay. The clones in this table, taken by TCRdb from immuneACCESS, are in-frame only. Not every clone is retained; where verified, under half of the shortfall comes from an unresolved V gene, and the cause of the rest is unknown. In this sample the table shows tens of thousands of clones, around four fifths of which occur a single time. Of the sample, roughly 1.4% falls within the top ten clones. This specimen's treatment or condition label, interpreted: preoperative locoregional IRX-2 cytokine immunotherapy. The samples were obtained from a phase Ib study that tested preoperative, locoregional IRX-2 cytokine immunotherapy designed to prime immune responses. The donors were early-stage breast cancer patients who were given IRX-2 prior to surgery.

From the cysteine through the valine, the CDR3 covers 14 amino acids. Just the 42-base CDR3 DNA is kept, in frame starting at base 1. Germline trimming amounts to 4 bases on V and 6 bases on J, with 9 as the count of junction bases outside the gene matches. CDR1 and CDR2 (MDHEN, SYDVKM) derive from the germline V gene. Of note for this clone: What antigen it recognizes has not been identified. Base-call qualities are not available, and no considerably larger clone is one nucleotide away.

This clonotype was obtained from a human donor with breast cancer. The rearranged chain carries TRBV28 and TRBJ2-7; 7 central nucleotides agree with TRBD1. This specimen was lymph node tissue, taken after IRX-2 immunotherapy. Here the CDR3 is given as CASSSPWTGPEQYV. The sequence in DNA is TGTGCCAGCAGTTCACCTTGGACAGGCCCCGAGCAGTACGTC.